The T cell receptor beta chain described here comes from a study of T cell repertoires in cytomegalovirus infection. In the study overall: Epitope selection comprised recently identified HLA-C-restricted CMV epitopes and well-studied HLA-B-restricted CMV epitopes. The public TCR beta signatures pointed to both CMV infection and matching HLA type.

CDR1 SGHDT and CDR2 YYEEEE come from the germline V gene. Trimming removed 2 bases at V and 7 bases at J, with 15 bases between. The CDR3 length is 14 residues. For this clonotype: The antigen is undetermined.

Using its own MiXCR run on the reads, TCRdb lists one record per CDR3 protein. The sample has more than 250,000 distinct CDR3 sequences; about 25% are singletons. Study-wide points: The cumulative frequency of public TCR beta families distinguished individuals who carried CMV together with the relevant HLA. Predominance within the ex vivo response was attributable to HLA-C-restricted CMV-specific TCR beta clonotypes.

The V call is TRBV5-6, the J call TRBJ1-2; TRBD1 is a possible D gene (5 bases). The TCR sequence derives from a human donor in good health (CMV status not recorded). Some clones in this sample may be carry-over from other donors' samples. Sequences were derived from cultured PBMCs, sampled from culture after CMV antigen stimulation. CDR3 bases: TGTGCCAGCAGCTTTCAGGCAGGGATTGGTGGCTACACCTTC. Its translation is CASSFQAGIGGYTF.